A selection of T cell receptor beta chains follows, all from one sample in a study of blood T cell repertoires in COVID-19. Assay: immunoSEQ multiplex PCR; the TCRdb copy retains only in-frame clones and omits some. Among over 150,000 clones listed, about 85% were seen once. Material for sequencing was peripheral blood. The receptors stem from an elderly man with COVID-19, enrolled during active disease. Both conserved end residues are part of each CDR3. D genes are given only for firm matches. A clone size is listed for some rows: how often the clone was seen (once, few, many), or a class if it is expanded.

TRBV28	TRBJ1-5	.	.	TGTGCCAGCAGCCGAATCGGGAGTTCGGGAGGGCCCCAGCATTTT	CASSRIGSSGGPQHF
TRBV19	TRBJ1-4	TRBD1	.	TGTGCCAGTCCACCGGAGACAGGGGCTACTAATGAAAAACTGTTTTTT	CASPPETGATNEKLFF
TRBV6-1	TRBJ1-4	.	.	TGTGCCAGCAGTGATCGGCGGGATAATTGGGAAAAACTGTTTTTT	CASSDRRDNWEKLFF
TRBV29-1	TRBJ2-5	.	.	TGCAGCGTACGCGGGGGCTCGCGTATAAGTAGAGAGACCCAGTACTTC	CSVRGGSRISRETQYF
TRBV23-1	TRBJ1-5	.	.	TGCGCCAGCAGTCAACAAAACAGGTCCCCCAATCAGCCCCAGCATTTT	CASSQQNRSPNQPQHF
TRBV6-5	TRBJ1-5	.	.	TGTGCCAGCAGTAGAGGCTCCTATAGCAATCAGCCCCAGCATTTT	CASSRGSYSNQPQHF
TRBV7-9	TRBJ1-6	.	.	TGTGCCAGCAGCGCGGGCTATTATTCACCCCTCCACTTT	CASSAGYYSPLHF
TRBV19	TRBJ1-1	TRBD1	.	TGTGCCAGTAGGAACAGGGGGCGAAGGATGAACACTGAAGCTTTCTTT	CASRNRGRRMNTEAFF
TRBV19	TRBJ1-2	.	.	TGTGCCAGTAGTCCCCCCTTGGGGGGGGACGCGCACGGCTATGGCTACACCTTC	CASSPPLGGDAHGYGYTF
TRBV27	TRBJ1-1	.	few	TGTGCCAGCAGTTTGCTCGGGGAAGGGACTGAAGCTTTCTTT	CASSLLGEGTEAFF
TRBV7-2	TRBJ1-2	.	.	TGTGCCAGCAGCCCAGGGTGGGGCTATGGCTACACCTTC	CASSPGWGYGYTF
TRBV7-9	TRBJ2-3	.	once	TGTGCCAGCAGCTTTATACTTCGCACAGATACGCAGTATTTT	CASSFILRTDTQYF
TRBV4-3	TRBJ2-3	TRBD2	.	TGCGCCAGCAGCCAAGCCCCGGGCGGTAGCGGGAACACAGATACGCAGTATTTT	CASSQAPGGSGNTDTQYF
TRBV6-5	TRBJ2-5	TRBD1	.	TGTGCCAGCAGTTTTCCTCCTACAGGGGCGGAGACCCAGTACTTC	CASSFPPTGAETQYF
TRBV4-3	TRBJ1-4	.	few	TGCGCCAGCAGCCAAGTGGGGTCAGGGATTAATGAAAAACTGTTTTTT	CASSQVGSGINEKLFF
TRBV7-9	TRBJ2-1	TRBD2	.	TGTGCCAGCAGGAGGTGGGTCGGGGGGATCTACAATGAGCAGTTCTTC	CASRRWVGGIYNEQFF
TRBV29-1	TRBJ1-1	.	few	TGCAGCGCTGGGGGGGCCGTGAACACTGAAGCTTTCTTT	CSAGGAVNTEAFF
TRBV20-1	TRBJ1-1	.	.	TGCAGATGTACAGGGAACACTGAAGCTTTCTTT	CRCTGNTEAFF
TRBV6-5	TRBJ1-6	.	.	TGTGCCAGCAAGGATTTTTGGGCAGAGAATTCACCCCTCCACTTT	CASKDFWAENSPLHF
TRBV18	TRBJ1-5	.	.	TGTGCCAGCTCACTTAGCGGCACAGTGGTCAATCAGCCCCAGCATTTT	CASSLSGTVVNQPQHF
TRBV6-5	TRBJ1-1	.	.	TGTGCCAGCAATCCTACTCGGAACACTGAAGCTTTCTTT	CASNPTRNTEAFF
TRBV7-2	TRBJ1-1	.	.	TGTGCCACTAGCCGGGAATCCGAAGCTTTCTTT	CATSRESEAFF
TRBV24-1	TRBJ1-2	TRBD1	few	TGTGCCACCAGAGACGGACAGGGGGTGTCTGGCTACACCTTC	CATRDGQGVSGYTF
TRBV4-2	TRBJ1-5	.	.	TGTGCCAGCAGCCAAGATTTGGGCACCAATCAGCCCCAGCATTTT	CASSQDLGTNQPQHF
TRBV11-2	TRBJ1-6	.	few	TGTGCCAGCAGCCCTAAATCGAGCTCCTATAATTCACCCCTCCACTTT	CASSPKSSSYNSPLHF
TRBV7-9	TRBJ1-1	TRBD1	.	TGTGCCAGCAGTACAGGGGACGTTCGGACTGAAGCTTTCTTT	CASSTGDVRTEAFF
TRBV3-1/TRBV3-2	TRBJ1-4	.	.	TGTGCCAGCAGCCAAGTCGCAACTAATGAAAAACTGTTTTTT	CASSQVATNEKLFF
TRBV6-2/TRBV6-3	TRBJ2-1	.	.	TGTGCCAGCAGTTCCCGGCGGGGGCACAATGAGCAGTTCTTC	CASSSRRGHNEQFF
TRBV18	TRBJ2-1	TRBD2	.	TGTGCCAGCTCACCACGGACTAGCCTCGACAGCGAGCAGTTCTTC	CASSPRTSLDSEQFF
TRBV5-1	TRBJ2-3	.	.	TGCGCCAGCAGCTTGGGACAGGTGTCTACGGATACGCAGTATTTT	CASSLGQVSTDTQYF
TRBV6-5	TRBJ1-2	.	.	TGTGCCAGCAGGCCGACAGCCGGCTGGGGCTACACCTTC	CASRPTAGWGYTF
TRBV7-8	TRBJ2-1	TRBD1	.	TGTGCCAGCAGCCATCGAGATAGACAGGGCAATGAGCAGTTCTTC	CASSHRDRQGNEQFF
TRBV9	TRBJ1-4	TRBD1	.	TGTGCCAGCAGCTCCCGGACAGGGGTATACGAAAAACTGTTTTTT	CASSSRTGVYEKLFF
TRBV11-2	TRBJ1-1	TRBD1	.	TGTGCCAGCAGTCGAGGACAGGTTTTAACTGAAGCTTTCTTT	CASSRGQVLTEAFF
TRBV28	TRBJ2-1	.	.	TGTGCCAGCAGTTTTACCTCCGGGGGTGAGCAGTTCTTC	CASSFTSGGEQFF
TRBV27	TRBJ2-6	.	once	TGTGCCAGTAAGACTGATCGCTCTGGGGCCAACGTCCTGACTTTC	CASKTDRSGANVLTF
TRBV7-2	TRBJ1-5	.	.	TGTGCCAGCAGCTTGGAGTCTCGTAATCAGCCCCAGCATTTT	CASSLESRNQPQHF
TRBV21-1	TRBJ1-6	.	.	TGTGCCAGCAGCAGCCGGGACAGGCCTGCGACACCCCTCCACTTT	CASSSRDRPATPLHF
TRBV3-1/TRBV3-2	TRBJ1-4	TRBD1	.	TGTGCCAGCAGCCAAGGTCATGCGACAGGGGAACTGTTTTTT	CASSQGHATGELFF
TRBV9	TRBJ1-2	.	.	TGTGCCAGCAGCGCCGGGACACCTTATGGCTACACCTTC	CASSAGTPYGYTF
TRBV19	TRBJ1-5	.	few	TGTGCCAGTAGTATACCCGGGACACCTTTTGGGCAGCCCCAGCATTTT	CASSIPGTPFGQPQHF
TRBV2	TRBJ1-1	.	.	TGTGCCAGTTTGAGGGAAGAGGGCACTGAAGCTTTCTTT	CASLREEGTEAFF
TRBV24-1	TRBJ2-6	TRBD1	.	TGTGCCACCAGTGTCGTCCCGGGACAGGGGATCTCTGGGGCCAACGTCCTGACTTTC	CATSVVPGQGISGANVLTF
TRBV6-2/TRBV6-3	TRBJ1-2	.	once	TGTGCCAGCAGTCTCGAGATCGGACAGACCCTCTATGGCTACACCTTC	CASSLEIGQTLYGYTF
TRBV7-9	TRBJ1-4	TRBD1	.	TGTGCCAGCGGGTGGATGGGACAGCCCAATGAAAAACTGTTTTTT	CASGWMGQPNEKLFF